The clone carrying this TCR beta chain was detected many times. Its antigen is not known. This sample was included in a study of T cells in Graves' hyperthyroidism and ophthalmopathy. Study background: Peripheral blood was obtained at initial diagnosis, preceding any treatment. Notes on the study in general: Blood held most thyroid clonotypes expanded above 0.001 frequency.

RNA transcripts provided the source from which TCR beta CDR3 regions were amplified. The primer set for the first-round RT-PCR of the TCR CDR3 was HTBI. TCRdb re-analysed the multiplex PCR reads in MiXCR, keeping a single row per CDR3 protein. The profile shows approximately 420,000 distinct CDR3 sequences, roughly 13% of them singletons. Sequenced sample: blood. This clonotype originated in a young woman with Graves' hyperthyroidism.

Written as DNA, the CDR3 is TGTGCCAGCAGTGAAGAGGGTACTGGGGCCAACGTCCTGACTTTC. This gives the protein CASSEEGTGANVLTF. The chain links TRBV6-1 to TRBJ2-6, with no clear D. Between the trimmed V and J ends, which lost 1 base and 2 bases, there was a span of 6 bases. Germline V CDR1 and CDR2: MNHNS, SASEGT. The CDR3 has 15 amino acids.